This TCR beta chain came from a study of CD8 T cells in Susac syndrome. Overall study findings and caveats: In its TCR sequencing and HLA analysis, the study acknowledged that the number of individuals was relatively small.

The RNA input was roughly 0.45 to 1 ug, and it was reverse transcribed with random hexamers. TCRdb re-analysed the immunoSEQ multiplex PCR reads in MiXCR, keeping a single row per CDR3 protein. Among about 200,000 distinct CDR3 sequences listed, about 95% were seen once. With respect to this clonotype: Its cognate antigen is unknown.

The CDR3 has 13 amino acids. The J segment lost 3 bases and the V segment lost 7 bases, leaving 3 bases of the junction unmatched. Germline lookup yields CDR1 SNHLY and CDR2 FYNNEI. The chain is built from TRBV2 and TRBJ1-5, with TRBD1 identical over 7 bases. The sequencing sample was made of CD4+ T cells from PBMCs. The receptor's source is a human donor with multiple sclerosis. Written as DNA, the CDR3 is TGTGCCAGCATGGGACAGTACAATCAGCCCCAGCATTTT. Its translation is CASMGQYNQPQHF.